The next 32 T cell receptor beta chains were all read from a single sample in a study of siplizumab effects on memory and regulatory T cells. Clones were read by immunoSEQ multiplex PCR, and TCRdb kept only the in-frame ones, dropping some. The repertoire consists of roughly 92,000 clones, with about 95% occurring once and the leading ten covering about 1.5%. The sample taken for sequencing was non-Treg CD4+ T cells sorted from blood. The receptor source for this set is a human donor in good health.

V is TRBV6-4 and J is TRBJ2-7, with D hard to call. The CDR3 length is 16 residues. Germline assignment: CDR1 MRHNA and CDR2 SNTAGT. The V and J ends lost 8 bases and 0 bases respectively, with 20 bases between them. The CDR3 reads CASSWKGSDGSYEQYF. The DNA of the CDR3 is TGTGCCAGCTCGTGGAAAGGTTCGGACGGCTCCTACGAGCAGTACTTC.

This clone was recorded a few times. CDR3 coding DNA: TGTGCCAGTAGTATCGCGCAGGGCCCCACCGGGGAGCTGTTTTTT. It yields the protein CASSIAQGPTGELFF. The rearrangement uses TRBV19 and TRBJ2-2; a possible D gene is TRBD1 (5 bases). CDR1 and CDR2 (germline): LNHDA, SQIVND (reference sequence). The CDR3 consists of 15 residues. Trimming removed 3 bases from V and 4 bases from J, with 12 bases in between. The variable domain in full, with the rest retrieved from reference TRBV19 and TRBJ2-2, is DGGITQSPKYLFRKEGQNVTLSCEQNLNHDAMYWYRQDPGQGLRLIYYSQIVNDFQKGDIAEGYSVSREKKESFPLTVTSAQKNPTAFYLCASSIAQGPTGELFFGEGSRLTVL.

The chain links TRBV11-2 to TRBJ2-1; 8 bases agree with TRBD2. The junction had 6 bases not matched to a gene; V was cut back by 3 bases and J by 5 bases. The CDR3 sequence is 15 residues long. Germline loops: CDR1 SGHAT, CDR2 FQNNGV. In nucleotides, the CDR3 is TGTGCCAGCAGCTTCGTTAGCGGGACTGACAATGAGCAGTTCTTC. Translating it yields CASSFVSGTDNEQFF.

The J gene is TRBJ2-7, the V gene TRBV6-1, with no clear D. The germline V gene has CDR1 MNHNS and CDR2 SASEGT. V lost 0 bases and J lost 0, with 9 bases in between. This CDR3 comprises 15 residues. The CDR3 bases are TGTGCCAGCAGTGAAGCAAGAAGTTACTCCTACGAGCAGTACTTC. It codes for CASSEARSYSYEQYF.

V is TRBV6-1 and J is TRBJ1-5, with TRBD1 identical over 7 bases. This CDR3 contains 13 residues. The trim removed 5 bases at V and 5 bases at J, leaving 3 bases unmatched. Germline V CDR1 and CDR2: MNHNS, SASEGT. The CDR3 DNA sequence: TGTGCCAGCAGTTCAGGGGGATATCAGCCCCAGCATTTT. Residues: CASSSGGYQPQHF.

The CDR3 DNA reads as TGTGCCAGCAGCTTTCCCGCGGGGCATGAGACCCAGTACTTC. Encoded protein: CASSFPAGHETQYF. The chain links TRBV5-5 to TRBJ2-5; D is possibly TRBD2 (6 bases). Trimming shortened V by 2 bases and J by 5 bases, and 13 bases separated the two germline ends. The CDR3 is 14 residues long. The V gene's germline CDR1 is SGHKS and CDR2 YYEKEE (reference sequence).

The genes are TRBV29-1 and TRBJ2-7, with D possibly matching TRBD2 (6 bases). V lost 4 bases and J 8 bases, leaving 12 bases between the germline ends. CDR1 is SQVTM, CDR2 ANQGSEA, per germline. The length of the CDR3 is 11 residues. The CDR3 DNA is TGCAGCGTTGGGGGGGATTCCAAGCAGTACTTC. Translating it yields CSVGGDSKQYF.

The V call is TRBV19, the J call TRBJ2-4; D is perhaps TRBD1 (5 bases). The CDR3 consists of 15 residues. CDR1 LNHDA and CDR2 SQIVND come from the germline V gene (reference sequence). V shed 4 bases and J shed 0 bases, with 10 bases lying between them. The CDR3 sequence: CASSTWGEAKNIQYF. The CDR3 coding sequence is TGTGCCAGTAGTACCTGGGGCGAAGCCAAAAACATTCAGTACTTC.

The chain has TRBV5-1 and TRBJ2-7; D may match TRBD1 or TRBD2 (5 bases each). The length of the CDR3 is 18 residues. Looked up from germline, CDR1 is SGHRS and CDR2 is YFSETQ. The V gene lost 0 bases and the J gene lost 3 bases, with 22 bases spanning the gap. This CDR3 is CASSLAGSGIRQNYEQYF. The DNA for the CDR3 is TGCGCCAGCAGCTTGGCCGGCTCGGGAATCCGACAGAACTACGAGCAGTACTTC.

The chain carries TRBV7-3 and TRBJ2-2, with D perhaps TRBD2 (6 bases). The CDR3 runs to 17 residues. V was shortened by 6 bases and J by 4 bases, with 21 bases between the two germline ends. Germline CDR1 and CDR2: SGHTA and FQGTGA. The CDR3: CASRSPRAEGPTGELFF. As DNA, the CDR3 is TGTGCCAGCAGATCGCCGCGGGCGGAGGGACCCACCGGGGAGCTGTTTTTT.

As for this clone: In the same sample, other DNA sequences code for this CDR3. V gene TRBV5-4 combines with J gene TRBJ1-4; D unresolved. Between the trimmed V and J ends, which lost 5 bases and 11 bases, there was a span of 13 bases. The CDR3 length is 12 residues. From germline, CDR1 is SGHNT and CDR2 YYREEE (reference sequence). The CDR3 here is CASSHGLGKLFF. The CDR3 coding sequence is TGTGCCAGCAGTCACGGTCTGGGGAAACTGTTTTTT.

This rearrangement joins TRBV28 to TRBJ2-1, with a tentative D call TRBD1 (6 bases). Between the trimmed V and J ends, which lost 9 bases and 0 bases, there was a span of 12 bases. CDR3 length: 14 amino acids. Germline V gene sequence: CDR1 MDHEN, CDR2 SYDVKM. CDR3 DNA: TGTGCCAGTAGCGAGGACAGCTCCTACAATGAGCAGTTCTTC. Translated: CASSEDSSYNEQFF.

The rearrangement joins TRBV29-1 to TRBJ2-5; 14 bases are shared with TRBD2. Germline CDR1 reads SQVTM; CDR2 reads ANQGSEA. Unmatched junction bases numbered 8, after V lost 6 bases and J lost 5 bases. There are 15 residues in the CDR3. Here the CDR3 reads CSVGLAGGLRETQYF. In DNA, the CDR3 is TGCAGCGTCGGACTAGCGGGAGGATTGAGGGAGACCCAGTACTTC.

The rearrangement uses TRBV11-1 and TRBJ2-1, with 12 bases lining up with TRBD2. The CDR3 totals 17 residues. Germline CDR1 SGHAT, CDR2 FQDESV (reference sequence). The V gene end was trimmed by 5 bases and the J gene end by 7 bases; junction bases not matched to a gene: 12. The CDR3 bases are TGTGCCAGCAGCATACTAGCGGGAGGCCCTAGGGGGAATGAGCAGTTCTTC. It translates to CASSILAGGPRGNEQFF.

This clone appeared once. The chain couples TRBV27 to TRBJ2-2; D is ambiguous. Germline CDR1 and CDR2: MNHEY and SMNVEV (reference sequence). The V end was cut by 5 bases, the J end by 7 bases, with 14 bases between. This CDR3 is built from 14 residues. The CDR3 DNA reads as TGTGCCAGCAGTCCTAGGGTTATTGGCGGGGAGCTGTTTTTT. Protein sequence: CASSPRVIGGELFF.

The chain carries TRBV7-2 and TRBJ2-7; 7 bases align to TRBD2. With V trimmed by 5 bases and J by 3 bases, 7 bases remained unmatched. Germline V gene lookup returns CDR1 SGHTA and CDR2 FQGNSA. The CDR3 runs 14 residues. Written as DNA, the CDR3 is TGTGCCAGCAGCCCCCGGACTAGAGTCTACGAGCAGTACTTC. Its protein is CASSPRTRVYEQYF.

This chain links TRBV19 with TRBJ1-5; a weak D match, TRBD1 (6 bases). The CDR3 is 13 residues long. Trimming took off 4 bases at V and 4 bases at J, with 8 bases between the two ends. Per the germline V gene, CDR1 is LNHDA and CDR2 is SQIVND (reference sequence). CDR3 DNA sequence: TGTGCCAGTAGTAACCAGGGGAATCAGCCCCAGCATTTT. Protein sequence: CASSNQGNQPQHF.

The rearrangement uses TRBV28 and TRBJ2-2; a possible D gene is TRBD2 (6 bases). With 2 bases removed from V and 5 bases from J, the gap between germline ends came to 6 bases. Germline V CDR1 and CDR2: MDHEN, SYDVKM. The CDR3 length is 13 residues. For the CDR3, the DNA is TGTGCCAGCAGTTTACGGGGGACCGGGGAGCTGTTTTTT. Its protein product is CASSLRGTGELFF.

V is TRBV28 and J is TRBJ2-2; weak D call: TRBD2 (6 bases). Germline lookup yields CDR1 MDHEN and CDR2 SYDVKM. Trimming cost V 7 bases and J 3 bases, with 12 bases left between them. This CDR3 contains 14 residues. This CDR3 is CASKLAEDTGELFF. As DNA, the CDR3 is TGTGCCAGCAAGTTAGCGGAGGACACCGGGGAGCTGTTTTTT.

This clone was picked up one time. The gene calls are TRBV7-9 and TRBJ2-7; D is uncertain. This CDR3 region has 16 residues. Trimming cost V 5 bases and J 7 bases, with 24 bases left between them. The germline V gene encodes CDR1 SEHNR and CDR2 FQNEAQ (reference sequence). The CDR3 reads CASSALWTPHLGEQYF. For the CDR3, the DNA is TGTGCCAGCAGCGCACTATGGACGCCACACCTTGGGGAGCAGTACTTC.

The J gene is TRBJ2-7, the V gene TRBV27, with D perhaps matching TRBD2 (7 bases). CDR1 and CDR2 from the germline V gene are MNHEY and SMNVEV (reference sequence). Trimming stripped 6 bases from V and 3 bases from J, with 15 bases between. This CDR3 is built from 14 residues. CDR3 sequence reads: CASRAGHSLYEQYF. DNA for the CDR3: TGTGCCAGCAGAGCGGGACATTCCCTCTACGAGCAGTACTTC.

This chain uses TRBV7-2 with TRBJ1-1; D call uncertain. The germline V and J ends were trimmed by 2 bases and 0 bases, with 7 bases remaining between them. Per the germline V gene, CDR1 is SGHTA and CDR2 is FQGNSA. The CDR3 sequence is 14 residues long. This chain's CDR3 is CASSLLLLNTEAFF. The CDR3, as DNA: TGTGCCAGCAGCTTACTGCTTCTGAACACTGAAGCTTTCTTT.

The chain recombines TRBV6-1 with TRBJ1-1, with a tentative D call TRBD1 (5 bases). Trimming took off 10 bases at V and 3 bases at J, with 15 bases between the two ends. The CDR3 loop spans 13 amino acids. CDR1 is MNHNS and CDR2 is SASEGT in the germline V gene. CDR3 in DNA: TGTGCCACGGGGCTTTCCAGGGACACTGAAGCTTTCTTT. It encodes CATGLSRDTEAFF.

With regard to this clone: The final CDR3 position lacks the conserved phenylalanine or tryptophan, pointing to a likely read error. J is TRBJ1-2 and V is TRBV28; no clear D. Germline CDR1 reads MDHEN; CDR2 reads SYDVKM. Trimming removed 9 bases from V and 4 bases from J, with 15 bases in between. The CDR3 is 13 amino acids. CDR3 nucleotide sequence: TGTGCCAGTCAAAGGATGACGGTCTATGGCTACACCCTC. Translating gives CASQRMTVYGYTL.

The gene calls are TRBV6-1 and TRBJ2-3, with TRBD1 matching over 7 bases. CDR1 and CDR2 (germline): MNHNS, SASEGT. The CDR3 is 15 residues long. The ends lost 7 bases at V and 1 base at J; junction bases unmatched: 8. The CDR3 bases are TGTGCCAGCACCGGGACAGTGGTCGGCACAGATACGCAGTATTTT. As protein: CASTGTVVGTDTQYF.

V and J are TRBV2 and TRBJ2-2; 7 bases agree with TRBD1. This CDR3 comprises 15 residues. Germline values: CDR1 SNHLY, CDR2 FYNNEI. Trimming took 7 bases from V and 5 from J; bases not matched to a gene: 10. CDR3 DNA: TGTGCCAGCACAGACAGGGCAATCGAGACCGGGGAGCTGTTTTTT. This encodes CASTDRAIETGELFF.

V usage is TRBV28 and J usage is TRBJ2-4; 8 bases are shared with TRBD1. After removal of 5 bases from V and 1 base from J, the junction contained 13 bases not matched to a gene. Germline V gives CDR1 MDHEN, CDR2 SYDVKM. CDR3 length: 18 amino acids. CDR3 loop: CASSSPGTGGRAKNIQYF. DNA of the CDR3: TGTGCCAGCAGTAGTCCCGGGACAGGAGGGAGGGCCAAAAACATTCAGTACTTC. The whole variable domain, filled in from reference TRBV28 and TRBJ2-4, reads DVKVTQSSRYLVKRTGEKVFLECVQDMDHENMFWYRQDPGLGLRLIYFSYDVKMKEKGDIPEGYSVSREKKERFSLILESASTNQTSMYLCASSSPGTGGRAKNIQYFGAGTRLSVL.

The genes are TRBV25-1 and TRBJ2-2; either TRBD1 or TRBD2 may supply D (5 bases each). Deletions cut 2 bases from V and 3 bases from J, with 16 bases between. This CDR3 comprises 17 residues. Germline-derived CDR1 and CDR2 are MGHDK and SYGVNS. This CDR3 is CASSEATGGIHTGELFF. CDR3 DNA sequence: TGTGCCAGCAGTGAAGCTACAGGAGGCATCCACACCGGGGAGCTGTTTTTT.

The CDR3 DNA reads TGTGCCAGCAGCCCACTCGGACAGGTCGTAGGCTACACCTTC. It codes for CASSPLGQVVGYTF. The rearrangement uses TRBV27 and TRBJ1-2, with 7 bases aligning to TRBD1. The trim removed 6 bases at V and 8 bases at J, leaving 12 bases unmatched. This CDR3 comprises 14 residues. Germline CDR1 MNHEY, CDR2 SMNVEV (reference sequence).

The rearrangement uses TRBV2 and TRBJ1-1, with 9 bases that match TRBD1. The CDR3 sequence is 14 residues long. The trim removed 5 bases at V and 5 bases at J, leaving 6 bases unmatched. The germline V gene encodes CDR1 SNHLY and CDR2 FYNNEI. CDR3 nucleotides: TGTGCCAGCAGTACGGGACAGGGAGCGACTGAAGCTTTCTTT. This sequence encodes CASSTGQGATEAFF.

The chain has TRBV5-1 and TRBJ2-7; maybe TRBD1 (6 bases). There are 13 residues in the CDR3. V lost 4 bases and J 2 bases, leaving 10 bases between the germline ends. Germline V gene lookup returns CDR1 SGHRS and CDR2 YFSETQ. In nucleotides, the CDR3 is TGCGCCAGCAGCCGGACAGAGACCTACGAGCAGTACTTC. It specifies CASSRTETYEQYF. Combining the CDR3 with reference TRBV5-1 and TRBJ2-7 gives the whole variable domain KAGVTQTPRYLIKTRGQQVTLSCSPISGHRSVSWYQQTPGQGLQFLFEYFSETQRNKGNFPGRFSGRQFSNSRSEMNVSTLELGDSALYLCASSRTETYEQYFGPGTRLTVT.

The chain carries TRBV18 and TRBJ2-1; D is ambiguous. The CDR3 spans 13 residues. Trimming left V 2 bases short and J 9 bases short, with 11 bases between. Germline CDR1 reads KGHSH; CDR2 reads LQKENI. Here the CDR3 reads CASSPSGGREQFF. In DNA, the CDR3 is TGTGCCAGCTCACCAAGTGGTGGGCGTGAGCAGTTCTTC.